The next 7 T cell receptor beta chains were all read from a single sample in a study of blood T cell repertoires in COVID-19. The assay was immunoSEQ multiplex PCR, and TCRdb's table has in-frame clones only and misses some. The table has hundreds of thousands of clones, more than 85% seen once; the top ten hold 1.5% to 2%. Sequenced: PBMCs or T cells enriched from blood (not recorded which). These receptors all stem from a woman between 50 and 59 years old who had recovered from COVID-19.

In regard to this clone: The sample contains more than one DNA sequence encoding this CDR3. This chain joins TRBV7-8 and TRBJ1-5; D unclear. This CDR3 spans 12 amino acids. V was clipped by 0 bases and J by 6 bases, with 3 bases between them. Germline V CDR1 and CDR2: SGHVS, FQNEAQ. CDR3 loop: CASSLAGQPQHF. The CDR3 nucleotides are TGTGCCAGCAGCTTAGCCGGTCAGCCCCAGCATTTT. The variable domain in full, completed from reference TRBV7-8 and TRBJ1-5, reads GAGVSQSPRYKVAKRGQDVALRCDPISGHVSLFWYQQALGQGPEFLTYFQNEAQLDKSGLPSDRFFAERPEGSVSTLKIQRTQQEDSAVYLCASSLAGQPQHFGDGTRLSIL.

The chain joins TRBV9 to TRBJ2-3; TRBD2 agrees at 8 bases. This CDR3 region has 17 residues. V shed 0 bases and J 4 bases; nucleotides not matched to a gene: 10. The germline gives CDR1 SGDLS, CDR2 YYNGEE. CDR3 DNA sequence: TGTGCCAGCAGCGTAGGAGTTGGCGGGAGGCCCGCAGATACGCAGTATTTT. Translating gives CASSVGVGGRPADTQYF.

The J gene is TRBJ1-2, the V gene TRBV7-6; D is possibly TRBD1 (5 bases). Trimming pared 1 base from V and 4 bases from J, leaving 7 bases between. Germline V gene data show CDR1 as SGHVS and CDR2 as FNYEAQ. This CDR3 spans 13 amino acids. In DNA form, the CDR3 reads TGTGCCAGCAGCTTAGGACAGATCTATGGCTACACCTTC. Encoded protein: CASSLGQIYGYTF.

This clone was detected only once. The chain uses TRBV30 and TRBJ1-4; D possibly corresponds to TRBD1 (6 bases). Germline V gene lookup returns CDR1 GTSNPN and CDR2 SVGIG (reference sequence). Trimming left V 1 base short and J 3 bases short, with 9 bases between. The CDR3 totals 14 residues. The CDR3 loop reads CAWSGTASNEKLFF. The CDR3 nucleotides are TGTGCCTGGAGTGGGACAGCCTCTAATGAAAAACTGTTTTTT.

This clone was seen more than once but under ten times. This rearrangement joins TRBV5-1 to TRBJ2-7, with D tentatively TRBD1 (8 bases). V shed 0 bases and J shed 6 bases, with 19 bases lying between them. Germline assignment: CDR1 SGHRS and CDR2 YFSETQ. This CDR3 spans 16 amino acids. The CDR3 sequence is CASSLGPTGGVFEQYF. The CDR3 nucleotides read TGCGCCAGCAGCTTGGGTCCCACAGGGGGGGTCTTCGAGCAGTACTTC.

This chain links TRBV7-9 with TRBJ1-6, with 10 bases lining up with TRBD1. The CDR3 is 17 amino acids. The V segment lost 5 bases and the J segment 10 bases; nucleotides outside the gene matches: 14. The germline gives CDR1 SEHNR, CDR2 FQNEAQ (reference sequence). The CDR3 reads CASSPPLTGGGGSPLHF. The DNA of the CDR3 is TGTGCCAGCAGCCCCCCCCTGACAGGGGGCGGTGGCTCACCCCTCCACTTT.

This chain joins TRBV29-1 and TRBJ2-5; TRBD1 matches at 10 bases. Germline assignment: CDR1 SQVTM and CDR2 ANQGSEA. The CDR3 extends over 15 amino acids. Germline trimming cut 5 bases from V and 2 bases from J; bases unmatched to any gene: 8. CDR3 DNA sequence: TGCAGCGTTATTAGACAGGGGGCGAGACAAGAGACCCAGTACTTC. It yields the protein CSVIRQGARQETQYF.